By sample share, the clone carrying this T cell receptor beta chain is medium-sized. Its antigen is currently unknown. This PCR relied on a set of 60 Vbeta primers and 13 Jbeta primers. The method was immunoSEQ multiplex PCR; TCRdb's version includes in-frame clones alone and lacks a portion of them. The sample has more than 95,000 clones, around 68% seen once. This entry is derived from a study of cytomegalovirus exposure and HLA in healthy donors. Findings and caveats of the study: A list of about 160 TCR beta chains associated with cytomegalovirus was given. Reported findings show TCR beta sequences accurately forecast HLA-A and HLA-B alleles in most subjects. Later analysis identified several of the most significant clusters that appeared linked to common viral pathogens. TCR beta sequences numbering under 20,000 were associated with HLA alleles at 0.05 false discovery rate in a later analysis.

Germline V lookup: CDR1 LNHDA, CDR2 SQIVND (reference sequence). The CDR3 sequence is 13 residues long. V was pared by 6 bases and J by 4 bases, with 12 bases between. The chain uses TRBV19 and TRBJ1-2; perhaps TRBD1 as D (6 bases). Material: PBMCs. The sequence was obtained from a man aged 35-49 years in good health and CMV-seropositive. The DNA for the CDR3 is TGTGCCAGTAGAACGGGGGGCGGCTATGGCTACACCTTC. Translated: CASRTGGGYGYTF.